Below, 26 T cell receptor beta chains from the same sample are listed, as sequenced in a study of human T cells and chemical hapten exposure. The time point was: pre-sensitization, week 0. Described treatment: therapeutic diphenylcyclopropenone sensitization with weekly scalp DPC. TCRdb reprocessed the RACE reads with MiXCR, giving one entry per CDR3 protein. The profile covers 300,000 to 450,000 distinct CDR3 sequences, with 5.1% appearing a single time and just over 2.5% taken by the ten largest. The material sequenced was whole blood, taken in connection with sensitization to the hapten diphenylcyclopropenone (DPC). The origin of the receptors is a woman aged 45-65 years with alopecia areata. Some clones in this sample may be carry-over from other donors' samples.

This clonotype has at least ten counts. V is TRBV29-1 and J is TRBJ2-5; tentatively, D is TRBD2 (6 bases). From germline, CDR1 is SQVTM and CDR2 ANQGSEA. This CDR3 comprises 14 residues. Trimming stripped 4 bases from V and 1 base from J, with 13 bases between. The CDR3 nucleotides are TGCAGCGTTGTAGGAGGGGACCTCCAAGAGACCCAGTACTTC. Residues: CSVVGGDLQETQYF.

The table lists this clonotype with many counts. This rearrangement joins TRBV29-1 to TRBJ2-5, with a weak D call TRBD1 (6 bases). V lost 4 bases, J lost 5 bases, and 8 bases lay in between. The CDR3 has 11 residues. Germline loops: CDR1 SQVTM, CDR2 ANQGSEA. The CDR3 bases are TGCAGCGTTGCAGGGGCGGAGACCCAGTACTTC. Translation gives CSVAGAETQYF.

This clonotype was observed at least ten times. V and J are TRBV29-1 and TRBJ2-3; D ambiguous. Germline-derived CDR1 and CDR2 are SQVTM and ANQGSEA. This CDR3 is 13 amino acids long. V lost 3 bases to trimming and J lost 2 bases, with 9 bases between them. The CDR3 DNA follows: TGCAGCGTTGAGCGAGACACCACAGATACGCAGTATTTT. Protein: CSVERDTTDTQYF.

The sample holds many counts of this clonotype. The chain joins TRBV29-1 to TRBJ2-4, with a possible D match to TRBD1 (6 bases). V lost 6 bases, J lost 2 bases, and 11 bases lay in between. CDR3 length equals 13 residues. Looked up from germline, CDR1 is SQVTM and CDR2 is ANQGSEA. CDR3 loop: CSVSRGTKNIQYF. CDR3 coding DNA: TGCAGCGTAAGCAGGGGAACCAAAAACATTCAGTACTTC.

This chain uses TRBV24-1 with TRBJ2-2, with 11 positions matching TRBD1. Germline values: CDR1 KGHDR, CDR2 SFDVKD. After removal of 2 bases from V and 6 bases from J, the junction contained 4 bases not matched to a gene. This CDR3 is 16 amino acids long. This CDR3 is CATSDSDRGLAGELFF. CDR3 in DNA: TGTGCCACCAGTGATTCGGACAGGGGGCTCGCCGGGGAGCTGTTTTTT.

The V and J genes are TRBV29-1 and TRBJ1-2; 12 bases map to TRBD1. Trimming at V came to 8 bases and at J to 0 bases, leaving 7 bases not matched to a gene. The CDR3 is made up of 15 amino acids. The germline V gene has CDR1 SQVTM and CDR2 ANQGSEA. The CDR3 region is CSIGTGGSSNYGYTF. The CDR3 bases are TGCAGCATTGGGACAGGGGGCAGTTCTAACTATGGCTACACCTTC.

This clonotype turned up a few times. This chain connects TRBV11-2 to TRBJ2-3, with 9 positions matching TRBD2. With 10 bases clipped from V and 1 base from J, the junction kept 6 bases outside the gene matches. The CDR3 contains 14 residues. Germline-derived CDR1 and CDR2 are SGHAT and FQNNGV. The CDR3 bases are TGTGCCACCAAAGGCGGGGGGGGCACAGATACGCAGTATTTT. This encodes CATKGGGGTDTQYF.

This clonotype was seen repeatedly, ten times or more. The chain employs TRBV6-5 and TRBJ2-7; 9 bases are shared with TRBD1. The CDR3 is made up of 15 amino acids. Germline V gene data show CDR1 as MNHEY and CDR2 as SVGAGI. V lost 4 bases and J lost 5; bases outside the gene matches: 9. Written as DNA, the CDR3 is TGTGCCAGCAGTTCCCCGGGACAGGGAGTCAACGAGCAGTACTTC. This codes for CASSSPGQGVNEQYF.

This clonotype occurred many times. The chain joins TRBV10-3 to TRBJ1-4; D is unresolved. The CDR3 totals 14 residues. Trimming took 3 bases from V and 0 from J, leaving 5 bases between them. The germline V gene encodes CDR1 ENHRY and CDR2 SYGVKD. CDR3 sequence (DNA): TGTGCCATCAGTGACCCTTCAACTAATGAAAAACTGTTTTTT. Translating it yields CAISDPSTNEKLFF.

V gene TRBV20-1 combines with J gene TRBJ2-4; 7 nucleotides match TRBD1. J gave up 0 bases and V 3 bases, and 2 bases lay outside the gene matches. CDR1 DFQATT and CDR2 SNEGSKA come from the germline V gene (reference sequence). The CDR3 runs 14 residues. The CDR3 loop is CSARRGLAKNIQYF. The CDR3, as DNA: TGCAGTGCTAGGAGGGGGCTAGCCAAAAACATTCAGTACTTC.

This chain uses TRBV6-1 with TRBJ1-1; D possibly corresponds to TRBD1 (5 bases). CDR1 and CDR2 (germline): MNHNS, SASEGT. The CDR3 runs 15 residues. V was pared by 4 bases and J by 0 bases, with 12 bases between. CDR3 in DNA: TGTGCCAGCAGTGGGGGATGGGGGTTGAACACTGAAGCTTTCTTT. Its translation is CASSGGWGLNTEAFF.

This clonotype was seen repeatedly, ten times or more. The rearrangement uses TRBV6-5 and TRBJ1-5; 9 nucleotides agree with TRBD1. V trimming: 6 bases; J trimming: 3 bases; junction bases outside the gene matches: 6. This CDR3 has 15 amino acids. The germline V gene encodes CDR1 MNHEY and CDR2 SVGAGI. CDR3 in DNA: TGTGCCAGCAGCCTACAGGGGGCGAACAATCAGCCCCAGCATTTT. Translating it yields CASSLQGANNQPQHF.

This clonotype was seen many times. The genes are TRBV5-6 and TRBJ2-2; TRBD2 might be the D (5 bases). Germline assignment: CDR1 SGHDT and CDR2 YYEEEE. The CDR3 is made up of 15 amino acids. V gave up 0 bases and J gave up 0 bases, with 6 bases separating them. CDR3 residues: CASSLGGTNTGELFF. The CDR3 DNA is TGTGCCAGCAGCTTGGGAGGGACGAACACCGGGGAGCTGTTTTTT.

This clonotype showed up many times. This chain connects TRBV30 to TRBJ2-1; D may be TRBD1 (5 bases). V lost 5 bases and J 4 bases, leaving 6 bases between the germline ends. This CDR3 is built from 11 residues. Germline V gives CDR1 GTSNPN, CDR2 SVGIG (reference sequence). As DNA, the CDR3 is TGTGCCTGGGACAGTTACAATGAGCAGTTCTTC. Amino acids: CAWDSYNEQFF.

This clonotype occurred many times. The chain employs TRBV5-1 and TRBJ2-5, with unresolved D. The CDR3 runs 12 residues. V was cut by 2 bases and J by 5 bases, with 7 bases left in between. Per germline, CDR1 SGHRS and CDR2 YFSETQ. The CDR3 DNA reads TGCGCCAGCAGCTTTGAGTTGGAGACCCAGTACTTC. It translates to CASSFELETQYF.

J is TRBJ1-3 and V is TRBV10-3, with D tentatively TRBD1 (6 bases). V lost 4 bases, J lost 4 bases, and 11 bases lay in between. The CDR3 has 14 residues. Germline V gene sequence: CDR1 ENHRY, CDR2 SYGVKD. The CDR3 DNA is TGTGCCATCAGTGGGACAGCTCAGGGAAACACCATATATTTT. Its translation: CAISGTAQGNTIYF.

This clonotype was found a few times. This chain joins TRBV5-1 and TRBJ1-4, with D perhaps matching TRBD1 (5 bases). V lost 1 base and J lost 8, with 12 bases in between. The CDR3 is 14 residues long. CDR1 is SGHRS, CDR2 YFSETQ, per germline. The CDR3 DNA sequence: TGCGCCAGCAGCTTGCAAACCGAGGGGGAAAAACTGTTTTTT. Encoded protein: CASSLQTEGEKLFF.

This clonotype appeared many times. The chain recombines TRBV9 with TRBJ2-1; 11 bases fit TRBD2. Unmatched junction bases numbered 3, after V lost 6 bases and J lost 7 bases. Germline lookup yields CDR1 SGDLS and CDR2 YYNGEE. This CDR3 spans 13 amino acids. The CDR3: CASTASGGNEQFF. CDR3 bases: TGTGCCAGCACAGCTAGCGGGGGGAATGAGCAGTTCTTC.

The gene calls are TRBV24-1 and TRBJ1-1; D may be TRBD1 (5 bases). Trimming left V 6 bases short and J 4 bases short, with 14 bases between. Germline-derived CDR1 and CDR2 are KGHDR and SFDVKD. The CDR3 has 14 residues. The CDR3 is CATSSSPGGTEAFF. In DNA form, the CDR3 reads TGTGCCACCAGTTCCTCCCCGGGGGGCACTGAAGCTTTCTTT.

This chain joins TRBV12-3 or TRBV12-4 and TRBJ2-1; D perhaps matches TRBD2 (6 bases). Trimming left V 1 base short and J 15 bases short, with 16 bases between. The CDR3 covers 13 residues. CDR3 residues: CASSLVDGGFPFF. CDR3 DNA sequence: TGTGCCAGCAGTTTAGTGGACGGGGGTTTCCCGTTCTTC.

The sample holds many counts of this clonotype. This rearrangement joins TRBV29-1 to TRBJ2-1, with 9 nucleotides matching TRBD2. There are 15 residues in the CDR3. The V segment lost 6 bases and the J segment 2 bases; nucleotides outside the gene matches: 8. In germline, CDR1 is SQVTM, CDR2 ANQGSEA. The CDR3 reads CSVRKASGAYNEQFF. CDR3 DNA: TGCAGCGTCCGAAAGGCTAGCGGGGCCTACAATGAGCAGTTCTTC.

This clonotype was counted many times. The chain is built from TRBV6-2 or TRBV6-3 and TRBJ2-3, with 8 bases fitting TRBD2. Germline V gene sequence: CDR1 MNHEY, CDR2 SVGEGT. This CDR3 contains 12 residues. The V segment lost 6 bases and the J segment 11 bases; nucleotides outside the gene matches: 7. The CDR3 DNA reads TGTGCCAGCAGCCCCAGCGGGAGAGGGCAGTATTTT. It codes for CASSPSGRGQYF.

This clonotype was counted only a few times. V and J are TRBV10-2 and TRBJ1-5; 7 bases agree with TRBD1. With 6 bases clipped from V and 0 bases from J, the junction kept 8 bases outside the gene matches. Germline assignment: CDR1 WSHSY and CDR2 SAAADI. The CDR3 is made up of 16 amino acids. CDR3 in amino acids: CASRRQGGASNQPQHF. CDR3 coding DNA: TGCGCCAGCAGAAGACAGGGTGGGGCTAGCAATCAGCCCCAGCATTTT.

This clonotype has ten or more counts. V is TRBV7-6 and J is TRBJ2-7; D may correspond to TRBD1 or TRBD2 (5 bases each). The V end lost 5 bases, the J end lost 4 bases, and 15 bases lay between the germline ends. CDR1 is SGHVS and CDR2 is FNYEAQ in the germline V gene. The CDR3 consists of 14 residues. The CDR3 nucleotides are TGTGCCAGCAGCCCGGGGTATGGGGCTTACGAGCAGTACTTC. Residues: CASSPGYGAYEQYF.

This clonotype has just a few counts. This rearrangement joins TRBV3-1 to TRBJ1-1; TRBD1 is a possible D gene (5 bases). CDR1 and CDR2 (germline): LGHDT, YNNKEL (reference sequence). Trimming removed 4 bases at V and 5 bases at J, with 11 bases between. This CDR3 region has 13 residues. The CDR3: CASSRRQGTEAFF. The DNA for the CDR3 is TGTGCCAGCAGCCGCCGGCAGGGTACTGAAGCTTTCTTT.

This clonotype was picked up many times. J is TRBJ2-1 and V is TRBV2; 7 bases fit TRBD1. J was trimmed by 0 bases and V by 2 bases; bases with no gene match: 1. Germline CDR1 SNHLY, CDR2 FYNNEI. The CDR3 length is 15 residues. The CDR3 region is CASSEQGVSYNEQFF. Written as DNA, the CDR3 is TGTGCCAGCAGTGAACAGGGGGTCTCCTACAATGAGCAGTTCTTC.